This T cell receptor beta chain was found in a study of blood T cell repertoires in COVID-19. About the study: Spain, Italy and the United States supplied samples that represented acute and convalescent COVID-19.

This clone occurred once. The V gene lost 8 bases and the J gene lost 1 base, with 8 bases spanning the gap. Germline-derived CDR1 and CDR2 are DFQATT and SNEGSKA (reference sequence). The CDR3 extends over 11 amino acids. In the study's own analysis: Reference gene primers were amplified, and this amplification served to estimate nucleated cell counts. The method was immunoSEQ multiplex PCR; TCRdb's version includes in-frame clones alone and lacks a portion of them. The D gene and trimming were derived from the DNA, and the V and J assignments and clone size from that table. The sample includes just over 250,000 clones, over 75% of them seen just once.

The chain is built from TRBV20-1 and TRBJ1-1; tentatively, D is TRBD1 (6 bases). This clonotype was obtained from a woman between 45 and 65 years old with acute or convalescent COVID-19. The sequenced material came from peripheral blood. The CDR3: CSKQGNTEAFF. CDR3 coding DNA: TGCAGTAAACAGGGGAACACTGAAGCTTTCTTT.